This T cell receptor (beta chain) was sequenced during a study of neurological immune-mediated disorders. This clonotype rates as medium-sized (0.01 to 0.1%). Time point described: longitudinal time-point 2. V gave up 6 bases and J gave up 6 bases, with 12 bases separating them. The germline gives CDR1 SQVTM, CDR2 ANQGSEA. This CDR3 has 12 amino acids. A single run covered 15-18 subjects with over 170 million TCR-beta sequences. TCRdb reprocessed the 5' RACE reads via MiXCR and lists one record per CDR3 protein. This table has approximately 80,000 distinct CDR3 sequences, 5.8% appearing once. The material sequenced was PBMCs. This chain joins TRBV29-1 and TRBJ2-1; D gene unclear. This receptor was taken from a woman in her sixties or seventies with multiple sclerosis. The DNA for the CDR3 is TGCAGCGTGGTATCTCCGGGCAATGAGCAGTTCTTC. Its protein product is CSVVSPGNEQFF.